This is a list of T cell receptor beta chains from one sample in a study of blood T cell repertoires in COVID-19. Only in-frame clones appear in the TCRdb table, and some are missing; sequencing was by immunoSEQ multiplex PCR. The repertoire includes 50,000 or so clones, approximately 80% of them detected once, and roughly 50% sits in the top ten. The specimen was peripheral blood. These receptor sequences come from a man in his sixties or seventies with acute or convalescent COVID-19. Each CDR3 is given with its conserved first and last residue. Each record gives: V gene, J gene, clone size, D gene, CDR3 protein, CDR3 DNA. D genes are given only for firm matches. Size is stated for part of the rows, as once, few or many counts, or as a class when the clone is expanded.

TRBV6-5	TRBJ1-6	NA	NA	CASSYSRGYNSPLHF	TGTGCCAGCAGTTACTCACGGGGGTATAATTCACCCCTCCACTTT
TRBV6-1	TRBJ1-4	NA	NA	CASSEASVRREGEKLFF	TGTGCCAGCAGTGAAGCCTCCGTTCGCCGCGAGGGTGAAAAACTGTTTTTT
TRBV6-2/TRBV6-3	TRBJ1-5	NA	NA	CASSYPADSNQPQHF	TGTGCCAGCAGTTACCCCGCGGACTCCAATCAGCCCCAGCATTTT
TRBV7-9	TRBJ1-2	NA	NA	CASSLDFFGYTF	TGTGCCAGCAGCTTAGACTTTTTTGGCTACACCTTC
TRBV19	TRBJ2-7	NA	TRBD2	CASSTSGESAEQYF	TGTGCCAGTAGTACTAGCGGGGAGTCTGCCGAGCAGTACTTC
TRBV19	TRBJ1-2	once	NA	CASSMSVGQLASYGYTF	TGTGCCAGTAGTATGTCGGTCGGACAGCTAGCATCCTATGGCTACACCTTC
TRBV25-1	TRBJ1-3	NA	TRBD1	CASSESDRGRGNTIYF	TGTGCCAGCAGTGAGTCGGACAGGGGAAGGGGAAACACCATATATTTT
TRBV12-1	TRBJ2-7	once	NA	CASSPTGLAGVLGNEQYF	TGTGCCAGCAGCCCAACGGGACTAGCGGGAGTACTTGGAAACGAGCAGTACTTC
TRBV27	TRBJ1-2	NA	TRBD1	CASSFSDRVGYTF	TGTGCCAGCAGTTTCTCGGACAGGGTTGGCTACACCTTC
TRBV18	TRBJ2-2	NA	TRBD2	CASSRTSGENTGELFF	TGTGCCAGCTCACGGACTAGCGGTGAGAACACCGGGGAGCTGTTTTTT
TRBV4-1	TRBJ1-1	NA	NA	CASSQDSRPNTEAFF	TGCGCCAGCAGCCAAGACTCCAGGCCGAACACTGAAGCTTTCTTT
TRBV19	TRBJ2-2	NA	NA	CASLLTQPNTGELFF	TGTGCCAGTCTCCTGACACAACCGAACACCGGGGAGCTGTTTTTT
TRBV5-1	TRBJ2-5	NA	TRBD1	CASSLSLDRIQETQYF	TGCGCCAGCAGCTTGTCCCTGGACAGGATCCAAGAGACCCAGTACTTC
TRBV7-2	TRBJ1-2	NA	NA	CASSARGRGFGYTF	TGTGCCAGCAGCGCCAGGGGCCGGGGCTTCGGCTACACCTTC
TRBV12-3/TRBV12-4	TRBJ1-4	NA	NA	CASSSAGVGKLFF	TGTGCCAGCAGTTCCGCAGGTGTAGGAAAACTGTTTTTT
TRBV29-1	TRBJ2-3	NA	NA	CSVVGPRQYF	TGCAGCGTTGTCGGTCCCCGGCAGTATTTT
TRBV3-1/TRBV3-2	TRBJ2-7	NA	TRBD2	CASSQTSGEYEQYF	TGTGCCAGCAGCCAGACTAGCGGGGAGTACGAGCAGTACTTC
TRBV3-1/TRBV3-2	TRBJ1-2	NA	NA	CASSQGRDYGYTF	TGTGCCAGCAGCCAAGGCCGGGACTATGGCTACACCTTC
TRBV5-1	TRBJ1-1	NA	NA	CASSFGVSSQAFF	TGCGCCAGCAGCTTCGGGGTCAGCTCTCAAGCTTTCTTT
TRBV19	TRBJ1-2	NA	TRBD1	CASSIFSDRVFGYTF	TGTGCCAGTAGTATATTTTCGGACAGGGTTTTTGGCTACACCTTC
TRBV19	TRBJ2-7	NA	TRBD1	CASSGTGYEQYF	TGTGCCAGTAGTGGGACAGGATACGAGCAGTACTTC
TRBV19	TRBJ2-2	NA	NA	CASMGGGVRAGELFF	TGTGCCAGTATGGGGGGTGGGGTAAGGGCCGGGGAGCTGTTTTTT
TRBV7-3	TRBJ1-2	few	NA	CASSLTGDYGYTF	TGTGCCAGCAGCTTAACAGGGGACTATGGCTACACCTTC
TRBV7-3	TRBJ2-2	NA	TRBD2	CASSYLAANTGELFF	TGTGCCAGCAGCTACCTAGCGGCGAACACCGGGGAGCTGTTTTTT